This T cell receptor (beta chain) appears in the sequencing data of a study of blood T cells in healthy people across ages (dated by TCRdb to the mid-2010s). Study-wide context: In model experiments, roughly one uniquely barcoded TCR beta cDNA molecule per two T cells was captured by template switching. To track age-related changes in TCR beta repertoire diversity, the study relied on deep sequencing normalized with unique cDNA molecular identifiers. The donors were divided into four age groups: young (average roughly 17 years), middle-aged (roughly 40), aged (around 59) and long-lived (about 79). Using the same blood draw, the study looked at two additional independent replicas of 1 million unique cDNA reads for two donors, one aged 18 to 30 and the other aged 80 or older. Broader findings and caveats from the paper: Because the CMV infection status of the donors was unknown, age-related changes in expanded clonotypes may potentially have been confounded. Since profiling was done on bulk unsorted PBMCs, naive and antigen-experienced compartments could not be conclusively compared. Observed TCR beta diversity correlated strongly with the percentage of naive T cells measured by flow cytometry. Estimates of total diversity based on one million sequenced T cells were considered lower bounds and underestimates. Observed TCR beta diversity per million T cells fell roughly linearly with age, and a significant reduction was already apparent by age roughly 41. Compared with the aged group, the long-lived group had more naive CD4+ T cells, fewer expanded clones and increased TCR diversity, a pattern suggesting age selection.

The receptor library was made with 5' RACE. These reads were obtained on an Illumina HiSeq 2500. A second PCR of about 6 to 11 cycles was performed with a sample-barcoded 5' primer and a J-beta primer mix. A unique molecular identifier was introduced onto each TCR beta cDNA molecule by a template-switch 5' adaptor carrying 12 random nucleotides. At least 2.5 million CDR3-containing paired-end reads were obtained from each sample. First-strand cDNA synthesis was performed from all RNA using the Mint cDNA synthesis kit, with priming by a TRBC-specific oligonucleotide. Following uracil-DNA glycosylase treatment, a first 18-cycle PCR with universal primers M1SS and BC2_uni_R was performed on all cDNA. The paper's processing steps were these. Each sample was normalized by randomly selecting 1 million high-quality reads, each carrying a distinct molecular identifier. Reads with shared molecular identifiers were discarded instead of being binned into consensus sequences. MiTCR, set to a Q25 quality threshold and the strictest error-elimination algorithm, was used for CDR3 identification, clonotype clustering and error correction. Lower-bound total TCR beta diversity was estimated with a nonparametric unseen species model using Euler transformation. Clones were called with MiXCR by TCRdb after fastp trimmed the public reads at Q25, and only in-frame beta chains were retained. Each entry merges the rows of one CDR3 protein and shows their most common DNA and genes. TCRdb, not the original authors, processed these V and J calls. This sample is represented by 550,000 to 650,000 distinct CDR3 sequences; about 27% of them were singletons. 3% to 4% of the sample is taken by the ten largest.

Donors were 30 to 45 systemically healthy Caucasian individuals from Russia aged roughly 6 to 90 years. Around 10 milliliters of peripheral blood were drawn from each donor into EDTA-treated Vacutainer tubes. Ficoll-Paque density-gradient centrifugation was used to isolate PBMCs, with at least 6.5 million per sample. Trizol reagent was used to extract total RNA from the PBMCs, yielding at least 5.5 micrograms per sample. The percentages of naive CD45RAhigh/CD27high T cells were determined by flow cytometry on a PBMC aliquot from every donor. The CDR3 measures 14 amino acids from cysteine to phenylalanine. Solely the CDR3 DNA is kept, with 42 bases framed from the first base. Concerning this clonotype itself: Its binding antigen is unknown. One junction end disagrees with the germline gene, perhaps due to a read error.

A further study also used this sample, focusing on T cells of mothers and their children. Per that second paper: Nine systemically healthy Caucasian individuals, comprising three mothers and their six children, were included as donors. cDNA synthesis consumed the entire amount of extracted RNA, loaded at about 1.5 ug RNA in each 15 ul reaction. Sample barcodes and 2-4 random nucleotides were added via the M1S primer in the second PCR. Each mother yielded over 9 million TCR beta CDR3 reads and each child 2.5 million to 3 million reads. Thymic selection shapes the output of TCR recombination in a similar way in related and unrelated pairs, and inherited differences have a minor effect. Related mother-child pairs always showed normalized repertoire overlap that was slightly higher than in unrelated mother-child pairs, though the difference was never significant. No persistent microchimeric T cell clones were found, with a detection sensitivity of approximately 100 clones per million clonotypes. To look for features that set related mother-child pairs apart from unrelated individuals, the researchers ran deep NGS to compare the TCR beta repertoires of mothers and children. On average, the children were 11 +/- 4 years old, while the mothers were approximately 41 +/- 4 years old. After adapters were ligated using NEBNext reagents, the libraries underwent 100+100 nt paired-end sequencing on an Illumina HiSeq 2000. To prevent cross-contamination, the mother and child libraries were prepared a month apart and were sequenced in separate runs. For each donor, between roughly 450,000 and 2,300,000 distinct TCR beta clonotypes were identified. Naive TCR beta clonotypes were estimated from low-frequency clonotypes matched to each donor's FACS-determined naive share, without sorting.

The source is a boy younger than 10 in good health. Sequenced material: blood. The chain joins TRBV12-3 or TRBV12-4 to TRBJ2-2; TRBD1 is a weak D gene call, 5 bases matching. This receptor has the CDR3 CACSLQGNTGELFF. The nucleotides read TGTGCCTGCAGTTTGCAGGGGAACACCGGGGAGCTGTTTTTT.